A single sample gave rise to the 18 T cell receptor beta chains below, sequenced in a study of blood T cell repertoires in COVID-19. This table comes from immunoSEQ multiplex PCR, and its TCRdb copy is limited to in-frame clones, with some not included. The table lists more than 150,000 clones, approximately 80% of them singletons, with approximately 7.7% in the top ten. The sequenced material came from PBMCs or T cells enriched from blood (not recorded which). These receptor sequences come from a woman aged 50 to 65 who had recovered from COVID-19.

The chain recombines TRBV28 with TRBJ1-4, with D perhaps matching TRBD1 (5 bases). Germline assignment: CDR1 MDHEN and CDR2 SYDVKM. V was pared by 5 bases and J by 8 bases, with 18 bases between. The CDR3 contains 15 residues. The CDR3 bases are TGTGCCAGCAGTCTCGCTGGGGGGGTTAGGGAAAAACTGTTTTTT. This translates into CASSLAGGVREKLFF. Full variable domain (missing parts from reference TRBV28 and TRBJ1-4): DVKVTQSSRYLVKRTGEKVFLECVQDMDHENMFWYRQDPGLGLRLIYFSYDVKMKEKGDIPEGYSVSREKKERFSLILESASTNQTSMYLCASSLAGGVREKLFFGSGTQLSVL.

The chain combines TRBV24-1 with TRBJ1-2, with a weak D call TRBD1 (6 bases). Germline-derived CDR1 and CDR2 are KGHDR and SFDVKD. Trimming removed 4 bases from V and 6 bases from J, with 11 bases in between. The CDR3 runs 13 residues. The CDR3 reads CATSDKTGDGYTF. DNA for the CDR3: TGTGCCACCAGTGACAAGACAGGCGATGGCTACACCTTC.

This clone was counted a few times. This CDR3 reads CASQQLQRGGVDTQYF. DNA for the CDR3: TGTGCCAGCCAACAGTTACAGCGGGGAGGGGTAGATACGCAGTATTTT. This chain connects TRBV28 to TRBJ2-3; 7 nucleotides agree with TRBD2. V gave up 8 bases and J gave up 5 bases; unmatched junction bases: 16. The CDR3 runs to 16 residues. Germline V gene sequence: CDR1 MDHEN, CDR2 SYDVKM.

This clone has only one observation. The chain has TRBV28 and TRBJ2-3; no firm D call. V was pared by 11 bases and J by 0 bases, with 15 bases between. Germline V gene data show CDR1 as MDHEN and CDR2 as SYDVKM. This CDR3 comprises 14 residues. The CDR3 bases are TGTGCCGTGGCAGAGGAGCCAAGCACAGATACGCAGTATTTT. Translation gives CAVAEEPSTDTQYF.

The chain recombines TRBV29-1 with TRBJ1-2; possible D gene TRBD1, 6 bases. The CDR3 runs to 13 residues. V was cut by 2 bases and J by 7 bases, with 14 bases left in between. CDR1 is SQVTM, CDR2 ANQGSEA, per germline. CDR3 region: CSVEPGGAPGYTF. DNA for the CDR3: TGCAGCGTTGAACCGGGGGGCGCACCTGGCTACACCTTC.

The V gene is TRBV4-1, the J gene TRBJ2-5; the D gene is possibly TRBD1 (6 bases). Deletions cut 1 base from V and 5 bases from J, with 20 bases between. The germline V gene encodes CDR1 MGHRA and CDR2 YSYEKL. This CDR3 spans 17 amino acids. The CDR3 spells CASSQVGGRRRGETQYF. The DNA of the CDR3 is TGCGCCAGCAGCCAAGTCGGAGGCCGGAGAAGGGGGGAGACCCAGTACTTC.

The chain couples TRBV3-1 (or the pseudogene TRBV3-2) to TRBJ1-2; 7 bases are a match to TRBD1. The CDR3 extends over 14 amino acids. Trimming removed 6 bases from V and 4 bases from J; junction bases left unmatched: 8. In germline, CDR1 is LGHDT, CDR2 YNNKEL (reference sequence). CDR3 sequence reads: CASRAGGAFYGYTF. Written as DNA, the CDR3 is TGTGCCAGCAGAGCAGGGGGAGCCTTCTATGGCTACACCTTC.

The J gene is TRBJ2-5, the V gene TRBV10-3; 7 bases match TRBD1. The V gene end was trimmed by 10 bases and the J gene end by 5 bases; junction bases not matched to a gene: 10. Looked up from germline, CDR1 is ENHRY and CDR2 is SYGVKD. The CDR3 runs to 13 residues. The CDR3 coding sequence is TGTGCCACTTCAGGGACAGTACAGGAGACCCAGTACTTC. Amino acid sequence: CATSGTVQETQYF.

In nucleotides, the CDR3 is TGTGCCAGCAGCTTGGGGACAGGGCACTACGAGCAGTACTTC. Amino acids: CASSLGTGHYEQYF. The V call is TRBV7-3, the J call TRBJ2-7, with TRBD1 matching over 9 bases. Per germline, CDR1 SGHTA and CDR2 FQGTGA. The CDR3 is made up of 14 amino acids. V lost 3 bases and J lost 3; bases outside the gene matches: 3. The full variable domain, its missing parts supplied by reference TRBV7-3 and TRBJ2-7, is GAGVSQTPSNKVTEKGKYVELRCDPISGHTALYWYRQSLGQGPEFLIYFQGTGAADDSGLPNDRFFAVRPEGSVSTLKIQRTERGDSAVYLCASSLGTGHYEQYFGPGTRLTVT.

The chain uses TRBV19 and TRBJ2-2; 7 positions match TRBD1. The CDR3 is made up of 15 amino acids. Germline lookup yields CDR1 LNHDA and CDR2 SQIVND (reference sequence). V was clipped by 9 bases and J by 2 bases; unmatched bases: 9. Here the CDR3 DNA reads TGTGCCAGCATTCTCGGGACAGATAACACCGGGGAGCTGTTTTTT. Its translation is CASILGTDNTGELFF.

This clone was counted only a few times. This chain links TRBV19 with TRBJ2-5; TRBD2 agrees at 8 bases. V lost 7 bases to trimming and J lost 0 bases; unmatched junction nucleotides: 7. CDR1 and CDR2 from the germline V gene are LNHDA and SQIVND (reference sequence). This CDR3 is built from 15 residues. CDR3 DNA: TGTGCCAGTACGGCGACTAGCGTTAACCAAGAGACCCAGTACTTC. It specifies CASTATSVNQETQYF.

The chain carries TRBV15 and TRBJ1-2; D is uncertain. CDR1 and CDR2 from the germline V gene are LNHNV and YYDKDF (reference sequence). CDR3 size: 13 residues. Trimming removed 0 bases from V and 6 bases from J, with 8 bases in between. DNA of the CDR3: TGTGCCACCAGCAGAGATTACCCAGATGGCTACACCTTC. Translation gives CATSRDYPDGYTF. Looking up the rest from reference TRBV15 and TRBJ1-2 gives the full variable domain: DAMVIQNPRYQVTQFGKPVTLSCSQTLNHNVMYWYQQKSSQAPKLLFHYYDKDFNNEADTPDNFQSRRPNTSFCFLDIRSPGLGDTAMYLCATSRDYPDGYTFGSGTRLTVV.

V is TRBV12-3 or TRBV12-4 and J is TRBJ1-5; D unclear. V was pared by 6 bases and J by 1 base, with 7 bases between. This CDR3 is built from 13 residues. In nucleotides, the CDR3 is TGTGCCAGCAGGGCGGGGAGCAATCAGCCCCAGCATTTT. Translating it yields CASRAGSNQPQHF.

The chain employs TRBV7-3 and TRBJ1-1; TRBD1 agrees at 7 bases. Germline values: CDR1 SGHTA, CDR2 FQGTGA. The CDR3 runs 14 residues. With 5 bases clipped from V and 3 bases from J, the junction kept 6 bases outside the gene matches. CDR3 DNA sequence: TGTGCCAGCAGCCCGTCAGGGGGAGACACTGAAGCTTTCTTT. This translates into CASSPSGGDTEAFF.

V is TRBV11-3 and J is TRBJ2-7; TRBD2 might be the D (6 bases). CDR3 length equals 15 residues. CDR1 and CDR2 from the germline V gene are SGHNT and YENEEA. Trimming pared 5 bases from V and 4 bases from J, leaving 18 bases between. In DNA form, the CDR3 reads TGTGCCAGCAGCCCCGGAGGGGTGGGTTTTTACGAGCAGTACTTC. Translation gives CASSPGGVGFYEQYF.

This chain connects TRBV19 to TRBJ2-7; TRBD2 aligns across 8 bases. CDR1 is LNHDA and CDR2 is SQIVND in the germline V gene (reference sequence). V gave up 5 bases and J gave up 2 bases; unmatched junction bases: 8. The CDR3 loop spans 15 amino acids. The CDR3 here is CASSSQKRGPYEQYF. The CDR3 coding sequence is TGTGCCAGTAGTTCACAAAAGCGGGGGCCCTACGAGCAGTACTTC.

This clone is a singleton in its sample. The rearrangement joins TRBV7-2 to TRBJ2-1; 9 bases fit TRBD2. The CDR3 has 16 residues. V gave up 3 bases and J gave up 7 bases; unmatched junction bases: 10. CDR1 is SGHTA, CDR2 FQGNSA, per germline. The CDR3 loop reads CASSFLGGRATNEQFF. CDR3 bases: TGTGCCAGCAGCTTCCTAGGCGGGAGGGCCACAAATGAGCAGTTCTTC.

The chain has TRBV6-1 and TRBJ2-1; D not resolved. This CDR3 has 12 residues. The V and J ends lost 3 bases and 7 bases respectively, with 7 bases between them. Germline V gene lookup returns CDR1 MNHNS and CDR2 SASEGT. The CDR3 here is CASSDIQNEQFF. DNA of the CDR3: TGTGCCAGCAGTGACATACAGAATGAGCAGTTCTTC.